This TCR beta chain emerged from a study of T cell responses to AZD1222 COVID-19 vaccine. Study-wide results and caveats: White British donors predominated, females outnumbered males, and clonal diversity was possibly underestimated.

Germline V gene lookup returns CDR1 SEHNR and CDR2 FQNEAQ (reference sequence). V was pared by 7 bases and J by 8 bases, with 5 bases of the junction left unmatched. The CDR3 covers 12 residues. The data were produced by immunoSEQ multiplex PCR, yet TCRdb's version contains in-frame clones alone and is incomplete. The sample lists over 150,000 clones, over 85% seen once, with around 0.97% in the top ten. In the case of this clone: Its antigen is unidentified.

The sample here was peripheral blood, taken 28 days after the second dose of the MenACWY control vaccine. This sequence joins TRBV7-9 and TRBJ1-2; TRBD1 aligns across 9 bases. The source is an adult who received the MenACWY meningococcal vaccine as a control. CDR3 sequence: CASTRGTGGYTF. The CDR3 bases are TGTGCCAGCACTCGTGGGACAGGGGGCTACACCTTC.